These 26 T cell receptor beta chains came from one sample sequenced in a study of CD8 T cells in ankylosing spondylitis. Findings and limits, study-wide: Blood of patients with ankylosing spondylitis appeared to be characterized by a TCR beta motif of eight highly homologous variants.

The antigens these receptors bind are not known. A single record per CDR3 protein comes from TCRdb applying MiXCR to the 5' RACE reads. The sample carries some 800,000 distinct CDR3 sequences, 12% recorded once. Sequences were obtained from blood, either unsorted or a sorted T cell fraction (not recorded which). All receptors come from a male donor with ankylosing spondylitis.

The chain links TRBV15 to TRBJ2-1; D is uncertain. The CDR3 totals 11 residues. The V and J ends lost 2 bases and 5 bases respectively, with 1 base between them. Germline CDR1 reads LNHNV; CDR2 reads YYDKDF (reference sequence). The CDR3 nucleotides read TGTGCCACCAGCAGAAACAATGAGCAGTTCTTC. Protein: CATSRNNEQFF.

This clonotype was observed a few times. This sequence joins TRBV10-1 and TRBJ1-6; D gene uncertain. CDR1 is WNHNN and CDR2 is SYGVQD in the germline V gene (reference sequence). The V end lost 4 bases, the J end lost 10 bases, and 11 bases lay between the germline ends. The CDR3 loop spans 13 amino acids. This chain's CDR3 is CASSVVNRSPLHF. CDR3 in DNA: TGCGCCAGCAGTGTCGTGAATAGGTCACCCCTCCACTTT.

The chain links TRBV20-1 to TRBJ1-2; D not resolved. The CDR3 runs to 13 residues. The germline V gene has CDR1 DFQATT and CDR2 SNEGSKA (reference sequence). The germline V and J ends were trimmed by 6 bases and 5 bases, with 16 bases remaining between them. The CDR3 loop is CSASDRLLYGYTF. Written as DNA, the CDR3 is TGCAGTGCCTCCGATCGCCTTTTGTATGGCTACACCTTC.

The J gene is TRBJ2-2, the V gene TRBV14; 13 bases map to TRBD2. The CDR3 contains 17 residues. The ends lost 4 bases at V and 5 bases at J; junction bases unmatched: 7. From germline, CDR1 is SGHDN and CDR2 FVKESK. CDR3 residues: CASSPGLAGHLTGELFF. CDR3 DNA sequence: TGTGCCAGCAGCCCGGGACTAGCGGGACACCTAACCGGGGAGCTGTTTTTT.

This clonotype was seen ten or more times. The gene calls are TRBV20-1 and TRBJ2-7, with D perhaps TRBD2 (6 bases). The CDR3 consists of 14 residues. Germline CDR1 is DFQATT and CDR2 is SNEGSKA (reference sequence). V gave up 3 bases and J gave up 1 base, with 13 bases separating them. DNA of the CDR3: TGCAGTGCTAGTACCGGGGGACTGTCCTACGAGCAGTACTTC. Translating it yields CSASTGGLSYEQYF.

This sequence joins TRBV20-1 and TRBJ1-2; 11 positions match TRBD1. CDR3 length equals 16 residues. Germline CDR1 and CDR2: DFQATT and SNEGSKA (reference sequence). The V gene end was trimmed by 4 bases and the J gene end by 4 bases; junction bases not matched to a gene: 11. The CDR3 loop is CSATRPGQGGGYGYTF. The CDR3 bases are TGCAGTGCTACCAGACCGGGACAGGGGGGGGGCTATGGCTACACCTTC.

A few counts support this clonotype. The chain combines TRBV6-5 with TRBJ1-5; D perhaps matches TRBD1 (5 bases). Germline CDR1 and CDR2: MNHEY and SVGAGI. This CDR3 is built from 15 residues. Trimming stripped 0 bases from V and 3 bases from J, with 9 bases between. CDR3 in DNA: TGTGCCAGCAGTTACTCGTCCAGGGACAATCAGCCCCAGCATTTT. Translated, it gives CASSYSSRDNQPQHF.

This clonotype was seen a handful of times. The gene calls are TRBV5-1 and TRBJ2-7, with 9 nucleotides matching TRBD1. The CDR3 totals 12 residues. V gave up 4 bases and J gave up 6 bases; unmatched junction bases: 2. Germline-derived CDR1 and CDR2 are SGHRS and YFSETQ. CDR3 sequence: CASSKTGGEQYF. The CDR3 nucleotides are TGCGCCAGCAGCAAGACAGGGGGCGAGCAGTACTTC.

This clonotype was detected ten times or more. The chain joins TRBV29-1 to TRBJ1-1, with D unresolved. The CDR3 consists of 10 residues. Between the trimmed V and J ends, which lost 4 bases and 4 bases, there was a span of 4 bases. Germline V gives CDR1 SQVTM, CDR2 ANQGSEA. CDR3 coding DNA: TGCAGCGTTGCCTTCACTGAAGCTTTCTTT. It specifies CSVAFTEAFF.

There are a few counts of this clonotype. The chain joins TRBV20-1 to TRBJ2-1; 12 positions agree with TRBD2. The J segment lost 9 bases and the V segment lost 5 bases, leaving 8 bases of the junction unmatched. Germline loops: CDR1 DFQATT, CDR2 SNEGSKA (reference sequence). The CDR3 has 14 residues. Written as DNA, the CDR3 is TGCAGTGCTCAGACTAGCGGGGGATCTAGTGAGCAGTTCTTC. This sequence encodes CSAQTSGGSSEQFF.

This clonotype was detected only a few times. This chain uses TRBV4-2 with TRBJ2-2; the D gene is possibly TRBD2 (5 bases). CDR1 and CDR2 from the germline V gene are LGHNA and YNFKEQ. The V end was cut by 1 base, the J end by 7 bases, with 19 bases between. The CDR3 loop spans 17 amino acids. The CDR3 bases are TGTGCCAGCAGCCAAGTTGCTCGGGATCAAATGGGCGGGGAGCTGTTTTTT. This gives the protein CASSQVARDQMGGELFF.

The sample holds many counts of this clonotype. V is TRBV12-3 or TRBV12-4 and J is TRBJ2-4; no firm D call. V was cut by 6 bases and J by 0 bases, with 6 bases left in between. CDR3 length: 13 amino acids. The CDR3 DNA reads as TGTGCCAGCAGCCGCACAGCCAAAAACATTCAGTACTTC. Translated, it gives CASSRTAKNIQYF.

The chain uses TRBV11-1 and TRBJ1-1; possibly TRBD1 for D (5 bases). This CDR3 spans 15 amino acids. V lost 2 bases to trimming and J lost 0 bases, with 10 bases between them. Germline V gives CDR1 SGHAT, CDR2 FQDESV (reference sequence). Written as DNA, the CDR3 is TGTGCCAGCAGCTTACGACAGTACATGAACACTGAAGCTTTCTTT. Protein product: CASSLRQYMNTEAFF. Drawing the rest from reference TRBV11-1 and TRBJ1-1, the complete variable domain is EAEVAQSPRYKITEKSQAVAFWCDPISGHATLYWYRQILGQGPELLVQFQDESVVDDSQLPKDRFSAERLKGVDSTLKIQPAELGDSAMYLCASSLRQYMNTEAFFGQGTRLTVV.

This chain uses TRBV29-1 with TRBJ2-7, with 11 bases aligning to TRBD1. V lost 6 bases and J lost 4; bases outside the gene matches: 5. Germline CDR1 reads SQVTM; CDR2 reads ANQGSEA. CDR3 length: 13 residues. The CDR3 is CSVERDRGYEQYF. CDR3 bases: TGCAGCGTAGAGCGGGACAGGGGGTACGAGCAGTACTTC.

CDR3 coding DNA: TGTGCCAGCAGAGGACAGGGGGCTTGGGAGCAGTACTTC. Translation: CASRGQGAWEQYF. This sequence joins TRBV6-2 or TRBV6-3 and TRBJ2-7; 11 bases match TRBD1. The CDR3 length is 13 residues. The V gene end was trimmed by 6 bases and the J gene end by 7 bases; junction bases not matched to a gene: 5. CDR1 is MNHEY, CDR2 SVGEGT, per germline.

DNA of the CDR3: TGCAGTGCTCCTGGGAGAGGGGAGCTGTTTTTT. Its translation is CSAPGRGELFF. This chain connects TRBV20-1 to TRBJ2-2, with D possibly being TRBD2 (5 bases). Per germline, CDR1 DFQATT and CDR2 SNEGSKA (reference sequence). This CDR3 has 11 amino acids. V dropped 5 bases and J dropped 8 bases, with 9 bases sitting between them.

This clonotype was seen many times. The chain combines TRBV4-2 with TRBJ1-5; unclear D gene. CDR3 length: 14 amino acids. V shed 3 bases and J shed 0 bases, with 6 bases lying between them. Germline CDR1 and CDR2: LGHNA and YNFKEQ. CDR3 residues: CASSQEYSNQPQHF. CDR3 sequence (DNA): TGTGCCAGCAGCCAGGAGTATAGCAATCAGCCCCAGCATTTT.

This clonotype appeared a few times. The gene calls are TRBV10-3 and TRBJ1-5; no definite D call. The CDR3 covers 15 residues. Germline values: CDR1 ENHRY, CDR2 SYGVKD. The V end was cut by 3 bases, the J end by 0 bases, with 9 bases between. CDR3 in amino acids: CAISESVYSNQPQHF. In DNA form, the CDR3 reads TGTGCCATCAGTGAAAGTGTTTATAGCAATCAGCCCCAGCATTTT.

The rearrangement links TRBV6-1 to TRBJ1-3; tentative D call: TRBD1 (5 bases). With 0 bases removed from V and 4 bases from J, the gap between germline ends came to 10 bases. CDR1 and CDR2 from the germline V gene are MNHNS and SASEGT. The CDR3 spans 15 residues. The CDR3 bases are TGTGCCAGCAGTGAAGCAGGGGTATACGGAAACACCATATATTTT. Residues: CASSEAGVYGNTIYF.

The chain uses TRBV6-2 or TRBV6-3 and TRBJ2-5; perhaps D is TRBD1 or TRBD2 (6 bases each). CDR1 MNHEY and CDR2 SVGEGT come from the germline V gene. This CDR3 spans 15 amino acids. Trimming took off 6 bases at V and 4 bases at J, with 18 bases between the two ends. In DNA form, the CDR3 reads TGTGCCAGCAGCCTAAAAGAGGGGGGAAGAGAGACCCAGTACTTC. Its translation is CASSLKEGGRETQYF.

The chain uses TRBV5-1 and TRBJ1-5; 8 positions agree with TRBD1. The CDR3 is 15 residues long. CDR1 is SGHRS and CDR2 is YFSETQ in the germline V gene. J lost 5 bases, V lost 3 bases, and 7 bases had no gene match. In DNA, the CDR3 is TGCGCCAGCAGCTGGGGGGGACAGGAGGATCAGCCCCAGCATTTT. Protein: CASSWGGQEDQPQHF.

The chain uses TRBV12-3 or TRBV12-4 and TRBJ1-1; no reliable D call. This CDR3 is built from 14 residues. V gave up 3 bases and J gave up 1 base, with 9 bases separating them. The CDR3 coding sequence is TGTGCCAGCAGTTTTTTCGCAGCGAACACTGAAGCTTTCTTT. This sequence encodes CASSFFAANTEAFF.

The chain employs TRBV28 and TRBJ1-2; possibly TRBD1 for D (6 bases). Germline V gene sequence: CDR1 MDHEN, CDR2 SYDVKM. The CDR3 consists of 15 residues. The V end lost 0 bases, the J end lost 6 bases, and 14 bases lay between the germline ends. CDR3 protein: CASSLWDSFKDGYTF. The CDR3 DNA is TGTGCCAGCAGTTTATGGGACAGCTTTAAGGATGGCTACACCTTC.

This clonotype came up a few times. The chain recombines TRBV2 with TRBJ2-1; weak D call: TRBD1 (5 bases). This CDR3 spans 15 amino acids. Germline V gives CDR1 SNHLY, CDR2 FYNNEI. V lost 3 bases to trimming and J lost 2 bases, with 11 bases between them. CDR3 coding DNA: TGTGCCAGCAGTGAGCAGGGCACCCCCTACAATGAGCAGTTCTTC. The encoded protein is CASSEQGTPYNEQFF.

This clonotype has more than one count but fewer than ten. The chain carries TRBV5-1 and TRBJ2-5, with D perhaps TRBD2 (5 bases). Germline V gene sequence: CDR1 SGHRS, CDR2 YFSETQ. The CDR3 spans 12 residues. V shed 6 bases and J shed 0 bases, with 6 bases lying between them. Here the CDR3 DNA reads TGCGCCAGCACCGGGAACCAAGAGACCCAGTACTTC. It translates to CASTGNQETQYF.

The rearrangement joins TRBV29-1 to TRBJ2-3, with TRBD2 matching over 16 bases. The germline V gene encodes CDR1 SQVTM and CDR2 ANQGSEA. V lost 4 bases and J lost 3; bases outside the gene matches: 4. CDR3 length: 16 residues. The CDR3 spells CSVAGTSGRATDTQYF. For the CDR3, the DNA is TGCAGCGTTGCCGGGACTAGCGGGAGGGCGACAGATACGCAGTATTTT.